The 14 T cell receptor beta chains listed next were all sequenced from one sample in a study of post-analysis software for immune sequencing data. Prepared TCR beta cDNA libraries contained unique molecular identifiers. A single record per CDR3 protein comes from TCRdb applying MiXCR to the PCR reads. The sample lists about 200,000 distinct CDR3 sequences, approximately 28% occurring once. General study results and limits: Controls had lower frequencies than patients of roughly five TRBV segments, which included TRBV5-6, TRBV5-1 and TRBV20-1.

Their cognate antigens are unknown. Sequencing used blood. The origin of the receptors is a girl aged 2 to 17 with multiple sclerosis.

About this clonotype: A read error may explain this, as a much larger clone is one base away. The DNA for the CDR3 is TGCAGTGCTAGAACGGCTATTGACTACGAGCAGTACTTC. This encodes CSARTAIDYEQYF. The V gene is TRBV20-1, the J gene TRBJ2-5; D not certain. The J call may be in error: the DNA end matches TRBJ2-7 better. The CDR3 runs to 13 residues. Germline CDR1 DFQATT, CDR2 SNEGSKA (reference sequence).

This clonotype was seen only a few times. The chain couples TRBV5-6 to TRBJ2-7; D perhaps matches TRBD1 (6 bases). The CDR3 extends over 14 amino acids. The germline V gene encodes CDR1 SGHDT and CDR2 YYEEEE. Deletions cut 5 bases from V and 0 bases from J, with 12 bases between. CDR3 amino acids: CASRLQGNSYEQYF. DNA of the CDR3: TGTGCCAGCAGACTACAGGGAAACTCCTACGAGCAGTACTTC. The full variable domain, its missing parts supplied by reference TRBV5-6 and TRBJ2-7, is DAGVTQSPTHLIKTRGQQVTLRCSPKSGHDTVSWYQQALGQGPQFIFQYYEEEERQRGNFPDRFSGHQFPNYSSELNVNALLLGDSALYLCASRLQGNSYEQYFGPGTRLTVT.

This clonotype was counted many times. V and J are TRBV5-1 and TRBJ2-1; TRBD1 or TRBD2 may be the D gene (6 bases each). There are 17 residues in the CDR3. Germline-derived CDR1 and CDR2 are SGHRS and YFSETQ. V was clipped by 4 bases and J by 4 bases, with 21 bases between them. The CDR3 DNA reads as TGCGCCAGCAGCACTTTCAGGGGAGGCACCGGATACAATGAGCAGTTCTTC. Amino acids: CASSTFRGGTGYNEQFF. The complete variable domain, with remaining parts taken from reference TRBV5-1 and TRBJ2-1, reads KAGVTQTPRYLIKTRGQQVTLSCSPISGHRSVSWYQQTPGQGLQFLFEYFSETQRNKGNFPGRFSGRQFSNSRSEMNVSTLELGDSALYLCASSTFRGGTGYNEQFFGPGTRLTVL.

With regard to this clonotype: A much bigger clone sits one base away, suggesting this may be a read error. The chain couples TRBV5-6 to TRBJ2-1; D is possibly TRBD2 (6 bases). In germline, CDR1 is SGHDT, CDR2 YYEEEE. This CDR3 is 17 amino acids long. The CDR3 DNA reads TGTGCCGGCAGCCAAATGGTCCAAGCGGGTACCTACAATGAGCAGTTCTTC. It is translated as CAGSQMVQAGTYNEQFF.

This clonotype has a handful of counts. The rearrangement uses TRBV5-1 and TRBJ1-1; D remains unclear. V was cut by 2 bases and J by 1 base, with 9 bases left in between. Germline V lookup: CDR1 SGHRS, CDR2 YFSETQ. The CDR3 runs to 14 residues. CDR3 sequence reads: CASSLSSTNTEAFF. CDR3 DNA sequence: TGCGCCAGCAGCTTATCATCAACGAACACTGAAGCTTTCTTT.

This clonotype was detected only a few times. The chain links TRBV5-1 to TRBJ2-3; D perhaps matches TRBD1 (6 bases). CDR1 is SGHRS, CDR2 YFSETQ, per germline. The CDR3 spans 14 residues. Trimming stripped 5 bases from V and 0 bases from J, with 10 bases between. The CDR3 here is CASRTGPSTDTQYF. Written as DNA, the CDR3 is TGCGCCAGCAGAACAGGGCCTAGCACAGATACGCAGTATTTT.

This clonotype appeared many times. CDR3 sequence (DNA): TGCAGTGCTAGAAATGCCGCTACCGATTCCTACGAGCAGTACTTC. Its protein is CSARNAATDSYEQYF. V usage is TRBV20-1 and J usage is TRBJ2-7; no definite D call. The germline V gene encodes CDR1 DFQATT and CDR2 SNEGSKA (reference sequence). V lost 2 bases and J lost 1, with 15 bases in between. The CDR3 has 15 residues.

In this sample, this clonotype turned up many times. This sequence joins TRBV20-1 and TRBJ1-6; D remains unclear. The germline CDR1 and CDR2 sequences are DFQATT and SNEGSKA (reference sequence). Trimming took off 2 bases at V and 6 bases at J, with 8 bases between the two ends. This CDR3 spans 13 amino acids. CDR3 sequence: CSARPGSNSPLHF. CDR3 bases: TGCAGTGCTAGACCAGGCTCTAATTCACCCCTCCACTTT.

Only a few counts were recorded for this clonotype. An end of the junction does not agree with germline; a read error may underlie this. The chain links TRBV5-1 to TRBJ1-6, with 9 positions matching TRBD1. Germline V CDR1 and CDR2: SGHRS, YFSETQ. The CDR3 runs 17 residues. The CDR3 loop is CASSLAPPGTGNSPPHF. The CDR3 DNA is TGCGCCAGCAGCTTGGCCCCACCCGGGACAGGGAATTCACCCCCCCACTTT.

Regarding this clonotype: One base away lies a much larger clone, so this may be a sequencing read error. This chain uses TRBV29-1 with TRBJ2-3; TRBD2 matches 7 bases. The V gene end was trimmed by 6 bases and the J gene end by 2 bases; junction bases not matched to a gene: 8. This CDR3 is built from 14 residues. Germline CDR1 and CDR2: SQVTM and ANQGSEA. CDR3 sequence (DNA): TGCAGCGTGGTCCCAGCGGGGCTCACAGATACGCAGTATTTT. As protein: CSVVPAGLTDTQYF.

V gene TRBV12-3 or TRBV12-4 combines with J gene TRBJ2-7; no definite D call. The better agreement between TRBJ2-5 and the DNA end casts doubt on the J call. This CDR3 is 12 amino acids long. The DNA of the CDR3 is TGTGCCAGCAGCCGTCTGGAGAGGACCCAGTACTTC. It yields the protein CASSRLERTQYF.

In regard to this clonotype: Given a much more abundant clone one base away, this may be a read error. The chain combines TRBV18 with TRBJ2-7; D perhaps matches TRBD2 (6 bases). CDR1 KGHSH and CDR2 LQKENI come from the germline V gene. This CDR3 is 16 amino acids long. The DNA of the CDR3 is TGTGCCGGCTCACCAACACTCGGGGACTTCTCCTACGAGCAGTACTTC. Translating gives CAGSPTLGDFSYEQYF.

With regard to this clonotype: A read error may explain this, as a much larger clone is one base away. This chain connects TRBV4-1 to TRBJ2-5; TRBD1 aligns across 8 bases. J was trimmed by 1 base and V by 6 bases; bases with no gene match: 7. The CDR3 consists of 15 residues. Germline assignment: CDR1 MGHRA and CDR2 YSYEKL. As DNA, the CDR3 is TGCGCCAGCAGTCAGAGTCAGGGGGCCCAAGAGACCCAGTACTTC. This sequence encodes CASSQSQGAQETQYF.

The rearrangement joins TRBV20-1 to TRBJ1-3; D gene uncertain. Germline V gene lookup returns CDR1 DFQATT and CDR2 SNEGSKA (reference sequence). The CDR3 has 14 amino acids. The V end was cut by 6 bases, the J end by 0 bases, with 12 bases between. DNA for the CDR3: TGCAGTGCCGGTGGTGTGGACTCTGGAAACACCATATATTTT. It is translated as CSAGGVDSGNTIYF.